These 18 T cell receptor beta chains were sequenced from one sample in a study of T-cell reconstitution after alpha-beta-depleted transplantation in children. Unique molecular identifiers were incorporated into the prepared TCRbeta library. TCRdb reprocessed the PCR reads via MiXCR and lists one record per CDR3 protein. Altogether approximately 240,000 distinct CDR3 sequences are present, approximately 11% being singletons, with the ten largest covering 25% to 30%. Sample: PBMCs, taken before TCRalphabeta/CD19-depleted stem cell transplant. These receptors were collected from a child younger than two with acute myeloid leukemia, due to receive a stem cell transplant.

This clonotype showed up many times. DNA of the CDR3: TGCGCCAGCAGCCGTACAGGGGAACATTTAAATGAGCAGTTCTTC. Translating it yields CASSRTGEHLNEQFF. The rearrangement uses TRBV5-1 and TRBJ2-1; 7 bases align to TRBD1. CDR1 is SGHRS, CDR2 YFSETQ, per germline. The CDR3 runs 15 residues. The V gene end was trimmed by 4 bases and the J gene end by 7 bases; junction bases not matched to a gene: 11.

This clonotype was seen many times. The rearrangement links TRBV28 to TRBJ1-2; D gene unclear. V was trimmed by 7 bases and J by 10 bases, leaving 22 bases between them. The CDR3 is 14 residues long. CDR1 and CDR2 (germline): MDHEN, SYDVKM. The CDR3 loop reads CASTIRSMTTFYTF. The DNA of the CDR3 is TGTGCCAGCACAATTAGGAGTATGACCACCTTCTACACCTTC.

This clonotype was found many times. The rearrangement links TRBV27 to TRBJ2-7; possibly TRBD2 for D (6 bases). V was pared by 5 bases and J by 0 bases, with 14 bases between. The length of the CDR3 is 15 residues. Per the germline V gene, CDR1 is MNHEY and CDR2 is SMNVEV (reference sequence). Here the CDR3 DNA reads TGTGCCAGCAGTCCTGGGACTGCTAGCTCCTACGAGCAGTACTTC. Its protein is CASSPGTASSYEQYF.

This clonotype was counted at least ten times. The rearrangement joins TRBV4-2 to TRBJ1-2; 11 nucleotides align to TRBD1. Trimming at V came to 7 bases and at J to 7 bases, leaving 8 bases not matched to a gene. The CDR3 covers 14 residues. Germline assignment: CDR1 LGHNA and CDR2 YNFKEQ. CDR3 sequence: CASTSGTGGSGYTF. For the CDR3, the DNA is TGTGCCAGCACCTCCGGGACAGGGGGGTCTGGCTACACCTTC.

This clonotype occurred many times. The chain joins TRBV9 to TRBJ2-4; TRBD2 matches 8 bases. Germline V gene data show CDR1 as SGDLS and CDR2 as YYNGEE. The CDR3 consists of 14 residues. The ends lost 4 bases at V and 9 bases at J; junction bases unmatched: 9. In DNA, the CDR3 is TGTGCCAGCAGCCGTAGCGGGATAAGGTCCATTCAGTACTTC. Protein sequence: CASSRSGIRSIQYF.

The table lists this clonotype with many counts. This chain links TRBV14 with TRBJ1-3; no definite D call. V was trimmed by 1 base and J by 1 base, leaving 8 bases between them. CDR3 size: 15 residues. CDR1 and CDR2 (germline): SGHDN, FVKESK. This CDR3 is CASSQVRSSGNTIYF. The CDR3 nucleotides are TGTGCCAGCAGCCAAGTACGTTCATCTGGAAACACCATATATTTT.

This clonotype was found many times. V is TRBV19 and J is TRBJ2-7, with TRBD1 identical over 10 bases. The CDR3 has 14 residues. Germline lookup yields CDR1 LNHDA and CDR2 SQIVND (reference sequence). V shed 3 bases and J 6 bases; nucleotides not matched to a gene: 5. The CDR3 reads CASSIRDRGGEQYF. CDR3 coding DNA: TGTGCCAGTAGTATTAGGGACAGGGGTGGCGAGCAGTACTTC.

On this clonotype itself: A much larger clone differs by one base, so this may be a read error. The J gene is TRBJ2-1, the V gene TRBV20-1; perhaps TRBD1 as D (7 bases). The CDR3 length is 16 residues. CDR1 DFQATT and CDR2 SNEGSKA come from the germline V gene (reference sequence). The CDR3 DNA is TGCAGTGCTAGGCCCGGAGGGACAGCCCGCTACATTGAGCAGTTCTTC. It encodes CSARPGGTARYIEQFF.

At least ten counts were recorded for this clonotype. The chain employs TRBV5-1 and TRBJ2-6; perhaps TRBD1 as D (5 bases). Germline lookup yields CDR1 SGHRS and CDR2 YFSETQ. The V end lost 3 bases, the J end lost 0 bases, and 7 bases lay between the germline ends. The CDR3 loop spans 15 amino acids. CDR3: CASSSGPSGANVLTF. For the CDR3, the DNA is TGCGCCAGCAGCTCAGGGCCCTCTGGGGCCAACGTCCTGACTTTC.

This clonotype appeared many times. The V and J genes are TRBV7-9 and TRBJ1-2; the D is unclear. This CDR3 spans 12 amino acids. Germline-derived CDR1 and CDR2 are SEHNR and FQNEAQ (reference sequence). The V end was cut by 1 base, the J end by 3 bases, with 3 bases between. This CDR3 reads CASSLVDYGYTF. In nucleotides, the CDR3 is TGTGCCAGCAGCTTAGTGGACTATGGCTACACCTTC.

This clonotype has at least ten counts. The genes are TRBV7-2 and TRBJ1-1, with D unresolved. The V and J ends lost 3 bases and 4 bases respectively, with 12 bases between them. Germline values: CDR1 SGHTA, CDR2 FQGNSA. The CDR3 is 14 amino acids. The CDR3 sequence is CASSFLDQSTEAFF. DNA for the CDR3: TGTGCCAGCAGCTTTCTTGATCAGAGCACTGAAGCTTTCTTT.

This clonotype occurred a few times. The rearrangement links TRBV12-3 or TRBV12-4 to TRBJ2-3, with 14 bases identical to TRBD2. The CDR3 runs to 15 residues. The junction had 4 bases not matched to a gene; V was cut back by 6 bases and J by 5 bases. The CDR3, as DNA: TGTGCCAGCAGACCCGGGACTAGCGGGAGAGATACGCAGTATTTT. Translating gives CASRPGTSGRDTQYF.

This clonotype has at least ten counts. This sequence joins TRBV7-3 and TRBJ2-2; no reliable D call. CDR1 is SGHTA, CDR2 FQGTGA, per germline. The CDR3 sequence is 12 residues long. Deletions cut 5 bases from V and 8 bases from J, with 9 bases between. Here the CDR3 reads CASSRRWGELFF. CDR3 DNA sequence: TGTGCCAGCAGCCGTAGATGGGGGGAGCTGTTTTTT.

This clonotype has a count of ten or more. V usage is TRBV5-1 and J usage is TRBJ2-1; 7 positions agree with TRBD1. J lost 3 bases, V lost 2 bases, and 11 bases had no gene match. In germline, CDR1 is SGHRS, CDR2 YFSETQ. This CDR3 is 17 amino acids long. CDR3: CASSFPKETGSYNEQFF. The DNA for the CDR3 is TGCGCCAGCAGCTTTCCGAAGGAGACAGGGAGCTACAATGAGCAGTTCTTC.

In this sample, this clonotype turned up many times. The rearrangement uses TRBV7-9 and TRBJ2-4, with D perhaps matching TRBD2 (5 bases). This CDR3 has 15 amino acids. CDR1 and CDR2 (germline): SEHNR, FQNEAQ (reference sequence). V gave up 4 bases and J gave up 0 bases, with 10 bases separating them. The CDR3 here is CASSSEELAKNIQYF. CDR3 coding DNA: TGTGCCAGCAGCTCGGAGGAGCTAGCCAAAAACATTCAGTACTTC.

This clonotype was detected many times. The gene calls are TRBV15 and TRBJ1-2; perhaps TRBD1 as D (5 bases). V was pared by 3 bases and J by 4 bases, with 12 bases between. Germline CDR1 is LNHNV and CDR2 is YYDKDF (reference sequence). There are 14 residues in the CDR3. The CDR3 protein is CATSSSGKVYGYTF. CDR3 sequence (DNA): TGTGCCACCAGCAGTTCAGGGAAGGTCTATGGCTACACCTTC.

This clonotype has at least ten counts. This sequence joins TRBV5-5 and TRBJ2-3; D gene uncertain. V lost 5 bases and J lost 5, with 12 bases in between. This CDR3 spans 13 amino acids. Germline lookup yields CDR1 SGHKS and CDR2 YYEKEE (reference sequence). The CDR3 region has the DNA TGTGCCAGCAGGGTAGGCCCAGGAGATACGCAGTATTTT. Amino acid sequence: CASRVGPGDTQYF.

This clonotype was found many times. Here the CDR3 DNA reads TGCAGTGCTAGTGGGGGGACTAGCTACAATGAGCAGTTCTTC. Its protein is CSASGGTSYNEQFF. The genes are TRBV20-1 and TRBJ2-1, with TRBD2 matching over 8 bases. This CDR3 region has 14 residues. V dropped 3 bases and J dropped 3; count of bases not matched to a gene: 4. Germline CDR1 DFQATT, CDR2 SNEGSKA (reference sequence).